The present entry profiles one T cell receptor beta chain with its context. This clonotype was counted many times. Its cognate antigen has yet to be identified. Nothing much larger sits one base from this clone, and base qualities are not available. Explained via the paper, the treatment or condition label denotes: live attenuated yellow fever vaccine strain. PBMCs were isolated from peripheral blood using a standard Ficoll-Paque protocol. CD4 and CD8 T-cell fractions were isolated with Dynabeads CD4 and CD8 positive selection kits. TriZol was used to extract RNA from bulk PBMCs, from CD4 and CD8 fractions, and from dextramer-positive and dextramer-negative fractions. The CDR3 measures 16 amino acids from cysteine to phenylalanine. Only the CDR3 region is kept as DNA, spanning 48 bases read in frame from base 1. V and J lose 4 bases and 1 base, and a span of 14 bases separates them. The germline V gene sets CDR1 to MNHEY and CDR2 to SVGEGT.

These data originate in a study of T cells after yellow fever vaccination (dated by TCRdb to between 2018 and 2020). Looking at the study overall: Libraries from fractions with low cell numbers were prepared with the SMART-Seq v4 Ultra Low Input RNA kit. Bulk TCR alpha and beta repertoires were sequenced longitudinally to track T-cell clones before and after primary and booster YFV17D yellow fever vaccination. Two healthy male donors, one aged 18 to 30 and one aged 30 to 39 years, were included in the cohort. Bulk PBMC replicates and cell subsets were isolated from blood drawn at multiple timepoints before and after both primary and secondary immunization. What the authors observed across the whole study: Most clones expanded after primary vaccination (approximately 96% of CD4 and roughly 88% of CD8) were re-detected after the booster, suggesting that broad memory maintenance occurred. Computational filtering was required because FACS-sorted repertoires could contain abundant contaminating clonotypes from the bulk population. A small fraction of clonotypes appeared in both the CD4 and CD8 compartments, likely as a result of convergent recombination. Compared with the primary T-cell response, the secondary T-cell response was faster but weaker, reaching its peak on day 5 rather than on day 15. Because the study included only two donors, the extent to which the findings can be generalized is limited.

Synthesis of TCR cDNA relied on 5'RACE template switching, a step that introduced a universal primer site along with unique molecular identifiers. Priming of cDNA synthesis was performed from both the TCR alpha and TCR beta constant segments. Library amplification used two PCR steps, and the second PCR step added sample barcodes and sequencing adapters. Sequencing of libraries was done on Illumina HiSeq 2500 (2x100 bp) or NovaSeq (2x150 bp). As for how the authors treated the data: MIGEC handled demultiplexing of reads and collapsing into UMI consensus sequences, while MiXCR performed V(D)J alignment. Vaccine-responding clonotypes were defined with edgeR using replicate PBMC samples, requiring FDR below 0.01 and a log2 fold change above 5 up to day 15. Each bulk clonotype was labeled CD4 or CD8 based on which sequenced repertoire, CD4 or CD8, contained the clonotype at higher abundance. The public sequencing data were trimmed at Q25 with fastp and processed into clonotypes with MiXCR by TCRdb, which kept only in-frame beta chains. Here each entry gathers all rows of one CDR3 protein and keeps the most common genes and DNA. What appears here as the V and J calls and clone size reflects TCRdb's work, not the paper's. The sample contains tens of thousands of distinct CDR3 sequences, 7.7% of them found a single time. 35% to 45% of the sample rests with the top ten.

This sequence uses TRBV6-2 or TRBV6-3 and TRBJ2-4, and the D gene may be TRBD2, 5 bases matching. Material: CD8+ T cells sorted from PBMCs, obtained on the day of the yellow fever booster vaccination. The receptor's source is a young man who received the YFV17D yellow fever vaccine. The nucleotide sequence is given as TGTGCCAGCAGTTCAGGAGGAGTTGGTGCCAAAAACATTCAGTACTTC. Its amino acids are CASSSGGVGAKNIQYF.